The 18 T cell receptor beta chains presented below share a single source sample, sequenced in a study of response to subunit inactivated influenza vaccine. TCRdb reanalysed the RT-PCR reads using MiXCR and keeps one entry per CDR3 protein. The data hold about 800,000 distinct CDR3 sequences, with about 20% observed a single time. The specimen was PBMCs from blood, collected roughly 5 days after vaccination. Receptor source: a man aged 50 to 59 who received an inactivated influenza vaccine.

V is TRBV6-5 and J is TRBJ2-1, with TRBD1 identical over 9 bases. The germline V gene encodes CDR1 MNHEY and CDR2 SVGAGI. J gave up 5 bases and V 2 bases, and 4 bases lay outside the gene matches. CDR3 length: 15 residues. The CDR3 nucleotides are TGTGCCAGCAGTTACCGGGACAGGGTTGACAATGAGCAGTTCTTC. Protein sequence: CASSYRDRVDNEQFF.

Written as DNA, the CDR3 is TGCGCCAGCAGCCTTACAGGAGGGGGCCTCGGGACCCAGTACTTC. Translation gives CASSLTGGGLGTQYF. The J gene is TRBJ2-5, the V gene TRBV5-1, with D perhaps matching TRBD1 (7 bases). This CDR3 contains 15 residues. V lost 4 bases and J lost 7, with 20 bases in between. CDR1 and CDR2 from the germline V gene are SGHRS and YFSETQ.

The V and J genes are TRBV20-1 and TRBJ2-1; TRBD1 matches at 7 bases. There are 15 residues in the CDR3. CDR1 is DFQATT and CDR2 is SNEGSKA in the germline V gene (reference sequence). V dropped 1 base and J dropped 3; count of bases not matched to a gene: 6. Written as DNA, the CDR3 is TGCAGTGCTAGAGCGGGGACAGCGAACTACAATGAGCAGTTCTTC. It encodes CSARAGTANYNEQFF.

The rearrangement uses TRBV6-1 and TRBJ1-6; the match to TRBD1 covers 8 bases. The CDR3 is 15 residues long. Germline CDR1 and CDR2: MNHNS and SASEGT. Unmatched junction bases numbered 11, after V lost 6 bases and J lost 10 bases. In nucleotides, the CDR3 is TGTGCCAGCAGCCCCACCTCCGGACAGGGCTCACCCCTCCACTTT. Encoded protein: CASSPTSGQGSPLHF.

In its sample, this clonotype was seen many times. V and J are TRBV28 and TRBJ2-6, with D unclear. Trimming left V 4 bases short and J 0 bases short, with 4 bases between. The CDR3 runs 14 residues. Per germline, CDR1 MDHEN and CDR2 SYDVKM. The CDR3 sequence: CASSSFSGANVLTF. The CDR3, as DNA: TGTGCCAGCAGTTCTTTCTCTGGGGCCAACGTCCTGACTTTC.

This clonotype was seen more than once but under ten times. The chain has TRBV29-1 and TRBJ2-1; the D is unclear. With 4 bases removed from V and 10 bases from J, the gap between germline ends came to 11 bases. Germline CDR1 reads SQVTM; CDR2 reads ANQGSEA. This CDR3 region has 11 residues. The CDR3 sequence: CSVGEIGEQFF. The CDR3 nucleotides read TGCAGCGTTGGAGAGATCGGGGAGCAGTTCTTC.

This clonotype has only a few counts. This chain joins TRBV4-3 and TRBJ1-1; TRBD1 might be the D (6 bases). CDR1 LGHNA and CDR2 YSLEER come from the germline V gene. The CDR3 extends over 17 amino acids. The V gene lost 1 base and the J gene lost 2 bases, with 17 bases spanning the gap. The CDR3 protein is CASSQGIGQRKNTEAFF. CDR3 nucleotide sequence: TGCGCCAGCAGCCAAGGGATAGGACAGAGAAAAAACACTGAAGCTTTCTTT.

The chain joins TRBV12-3 or TRBV12-4 to TRBJ1-5; possible D gene TRBD1, 6 bases. The CDR3 sequence is 14 residues long. V was trimmed by 8 bases and J by 0 bases, leaving 11 bases between them. The CDR3: CASANRDSNQPQHF. CDR3 bases: TGTGCCAGCGCTAACAGGGATAGCAATCAGCCCCAGCATTTT.

The rearrangement links TRBV5-1 to TRBJ1-2; D is ambiguous. The CDR3 has 14 residues. V lost 0 bases, J lost 2 bases, and 8 bases lay in between. Germline loops: CDR1 SGHRS, CDR2 YFSETQ. The CDR3 region has the DNA TGCGCCAGCAGCTTGGCGGCAGAAAACTATGGCTACACCTTC. Amino acid sequence: CASSLAAENYGYTF. Full variable domain (remainder filled in from reference TRBV5-1 and TRBJ1-2): KAGVTQTPRYLIKTRGQQVTLSCSPISGHRSVSWYQQTPGQGLQFLFEYFSETQRNKGNFPGRFSGRQFSNSRSEMNVSTLELGDSALYLCASSLAAENYGYTFGSGTRLTVV.

This clonotype showed up just a few times. The CDR3 DNA follows: TGCGCCAGCAGCTTGTCCGGTAGAGAGGGCGGGGAGCTGTTTTTT. It yields the protein CASSLSGREGGELFF. The chain carries TRBV5-1 and TRBJ2-2; TRBD2 is a possible D gene (5 bases). The CDR3 extends over 15 amino acids. Germline V gene sequence: CDR1 SGHRS, CDR2 YFSETQ. V lost 1 base and J lost 7, with 14 bases in between.

There are a few counts of this clonotype. The chain combines TRBV12-3 or TRBV12-4 with TRBJ2-2; D is uncertain. V dropped 7 bases and J dropped 4 bases, with 13 bases sitting between them. The CDR3 has 14 residues. The CDR3 DNA reads TGTGCCAGCAATCCAACGGGTCCCACCGGGGAGCTGTTTTTT. Encoded protein: CASNPTGPTGELFF.

This sequence joins TRBV29-1 and TRBJ2-5, with 8 bases fitting TRBD2. Looked up from germline, CDR1 is SQVTM and CDR2 is ANQGSEA. The CDR3 runs to 13 residues. J was trimmed by 5 bases and V by 6 bases; bases with no gene match: 8. The CDR3, as DNA: TGCAGCGTCTGCCGGGGGGGCCCTGAGACCCAGTACTTC. Its protein is CSVCRGGPETQYF.

The V gene is TRBV20-1, the J gene TRBJ1-1; D gene unclear. This CDR3 is 16 amino acids long. Germline loops: CDR1 DFQATT, CDR2 SNEGSKA (reference sequence). The V gene lost 3 bases and the J gene lost 0 bases, with 17 bases spanning the gap. Here the CDR3 DNA reads TGCAGTGCTAGTGGAAAGGGTGGTACTTTGAACACTGAAGCTTTCTTT. Protein product: CSASGKGGTLNTEAFF.

This chain uses TRBV9 with TRBJ2-3, with TRBD2 matching 12 bases. From germline, CDR1 is SGDLS and CDR2 YYNGEE. With 2 bases clipped from V and 4 bases from J, the junction kept 5 bases outside the gene matches. The CDR3 spans 16 residues. The CDR3 region has the DNA TGTGCCAGCAGCGTTGGACTAGCGGGAATGGCAGATACGCAGTATTTT. This gives the protein CASSVGLAGMADTQYF.

The chain employs TRBV5-1 and TRBJ1-6; TRBD1 matches at 9 bases. The V segment lost 0 bases and the J segment 8 bases; nucleotides outside the gene matches: 3. Germline CDR1 and CDR2: SGHRS and YFSETQ. This CDR3 spans 15 amino acids. The CDR3 spells CASSLGQGVDSPLHF. Written as DNA, the CDR3 is TGCGCCAGCAGCTTGGGACAGGGGGTGGATTCACCCCTCCACTTT.

This clonotype appeared a few times. This chain uses TRBV12-3 or TRBV12-4 with TRBJ2-3; D not resolved. The length of the CDR3 is 12 residues. Trimming removed 3 bases from V and 4 bases from J, with 5 bases in between. In DNA form, the CDR3 reads TGTGCCAGCAGTTTTTTTTCAGATACGCAGTATTTT. Residues: CASSFFSDTQYF.

The chain combines TRBV6-2 or TRBV6-3 with TRBJ2-7; maybe TRBD2 (5 bases). CDR1 MNHEY and CDR2 SVGEGT come from the germline V gene. With 6 bases removed from V and 4 bases from J, the gap between germline ends came to 16 bases. CDR3 length: 14 residues. CDR3 residues: CASSRYGDSYEQYF. CDR3 nucleotides: TGTGCCAGCAGCAGATACGGGGATTCGTACGAGCAGTACTTC.

V gene TRBV29-1 combines with J gene TRBJ2-3, with D perhaps matching TRBD1 or TRBD2 (6 bases each). CDR3 length: 12 residues. The germline gives CDR1 SQVTM, CDR2 ANQGSEA. V dropped 7 bases and J dropped 2 bases, with 10 bases sitting between them. The CDR3 DNA sequence: TGCAGCGGGGGGCGGGACACAGATACGCAGTATTTT. This encodes CSGGRDTDTQYF.